Included here is one T cell receptor beta chain sequence, with context. Its antigen remains unidentified. These data are taken from a study of cytomegalovirus exposure and HLA in healthy donors. Whole-study findings and limits: V- and J-gene trimming of TCR beta was linked (in a later analysis) to a missense DCLRE1C variant.

PCR primers comprised 60 Vbeta and 13 Jbeta primers. This table comes from immunoSEQ multiplex PCR, and its TCRdb copy is limited to in-frame clones, with some not included. The data contain about 190,000 clones, approximately 85% of them singletons. The CDR3 is 14 residues long. Trimming cost V 2 bases and J 8 bases, with 15 bases left between them. Per germline, CDR1 LNHNV and CDR2 YYDKDF (reference sequence). The TCR comes from a woman under 30 in good health and CMV-seronegative. The sequencing sample was made of PBMCs. This chain links TRBV15 with TRBJ1-2, with D unclear. CDR3 bases: TGTGCCACCAGCAGACAAGGCCCCGGCGGGGGCTACACCTTC. It encodes CATSRQGPGGGYTF.